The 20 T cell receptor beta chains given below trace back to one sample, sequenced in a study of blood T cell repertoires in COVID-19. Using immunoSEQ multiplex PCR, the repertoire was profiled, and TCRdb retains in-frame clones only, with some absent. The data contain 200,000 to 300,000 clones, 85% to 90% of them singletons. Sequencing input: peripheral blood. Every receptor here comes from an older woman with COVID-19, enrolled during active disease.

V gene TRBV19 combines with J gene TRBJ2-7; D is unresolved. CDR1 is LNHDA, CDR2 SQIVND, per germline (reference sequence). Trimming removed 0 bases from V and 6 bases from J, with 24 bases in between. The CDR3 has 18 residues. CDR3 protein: CASSIDPDPGRIFGEQYF. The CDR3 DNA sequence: TGTGCCAGTAGTATAGACCCCGATCCGGGTAGAATTTTTGGCGAGCAGTACTTC.

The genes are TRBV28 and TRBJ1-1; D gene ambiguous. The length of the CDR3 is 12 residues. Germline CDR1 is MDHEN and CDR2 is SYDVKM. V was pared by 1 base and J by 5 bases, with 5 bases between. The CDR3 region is CASSLSGTEAFF. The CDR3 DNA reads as TGTGCCAGCAGTTTATCCGGGACTGAAGCTTTCTTT.

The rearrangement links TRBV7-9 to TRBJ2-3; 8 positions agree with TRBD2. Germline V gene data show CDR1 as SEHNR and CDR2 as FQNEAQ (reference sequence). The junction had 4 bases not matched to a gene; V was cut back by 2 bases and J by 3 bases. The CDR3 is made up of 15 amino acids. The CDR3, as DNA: TGTGCCAGCAGCTTACGCGGGGGGAGGACAGATACGCAGTATTTT. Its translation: CASSLRGGRTDTQYF. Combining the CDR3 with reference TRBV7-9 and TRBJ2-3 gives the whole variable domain DTGVSQNPRHKITKRGQNVTFRCDPISEHNRLYWYRQTLGQGPEFLTYFQNEAQLEKSRLLSDRFSAERPKGSFSTLEIQRTEQGDSAMYLCASSLRGGRTDTQYFGPGTRLTVL.

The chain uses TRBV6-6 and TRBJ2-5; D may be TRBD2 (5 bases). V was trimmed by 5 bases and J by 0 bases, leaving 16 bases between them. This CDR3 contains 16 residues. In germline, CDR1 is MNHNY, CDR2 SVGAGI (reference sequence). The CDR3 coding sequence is TGTGCCAGCAGTCCGTCGGGGTTCCGCCACCAAGAGACCCAGTACTTC. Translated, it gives CASSPSGFRHQETQYF.

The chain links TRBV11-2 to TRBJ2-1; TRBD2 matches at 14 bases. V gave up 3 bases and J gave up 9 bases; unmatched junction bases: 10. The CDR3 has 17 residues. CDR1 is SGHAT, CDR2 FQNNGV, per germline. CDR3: CASSFRLAGGPRGEQFF. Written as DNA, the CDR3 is TGTGCCAGCAGCTTCAGACTAGCGGGAGGGCCGCGGGGTGAGCAGTTCTTC.

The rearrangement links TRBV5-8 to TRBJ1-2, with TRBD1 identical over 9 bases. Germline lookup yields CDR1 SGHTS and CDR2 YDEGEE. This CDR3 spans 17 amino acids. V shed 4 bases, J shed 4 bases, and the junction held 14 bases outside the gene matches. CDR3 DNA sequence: TGTGCCAGCAGCCGATTCACCGGGACAGGGCCTAGCTATGGCTACACCTTC. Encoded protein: CASSRFTGTGPSYGYTF.

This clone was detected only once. CDR3 in amino acids: CSARLGGYTF. Here the CDR3 DNA reads TGCAGTGCTAGACTCGGTGGCTACACCTTC. The rearrangement links TRBV20-1 to TRBJ1-2; D unclear. CDR1 DFQATT and CDR2 SNEGSKA come from the germline V gene (reference sequence). The CDR3 length is 10 residues. V lost 2 bases, J lost 7 bases, and 5 bases lay in between.

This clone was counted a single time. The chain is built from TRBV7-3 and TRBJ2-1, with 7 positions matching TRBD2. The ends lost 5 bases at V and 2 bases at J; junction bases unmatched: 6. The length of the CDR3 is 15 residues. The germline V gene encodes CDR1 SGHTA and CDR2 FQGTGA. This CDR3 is CASSLSAGAYNEQFF. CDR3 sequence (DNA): TGTGCCAGCAGCCTCTCGGCGGGAGCCTACAATGAGCAGTTCTTC.

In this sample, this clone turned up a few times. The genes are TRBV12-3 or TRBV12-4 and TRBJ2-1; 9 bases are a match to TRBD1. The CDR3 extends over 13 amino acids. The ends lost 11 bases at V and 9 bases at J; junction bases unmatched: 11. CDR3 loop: CAGRGQGWTEQFF. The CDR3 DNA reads TGTGCCGGACGGGGACAGGGCTGGACTGAGCAGTTCTTC.

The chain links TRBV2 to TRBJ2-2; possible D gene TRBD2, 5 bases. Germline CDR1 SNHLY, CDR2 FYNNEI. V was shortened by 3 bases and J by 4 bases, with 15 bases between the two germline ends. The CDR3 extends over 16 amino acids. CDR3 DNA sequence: TGTGCCAGCAGTGAGGACTCCTCTTACATCACCGGGGAGCTGTTTTTT. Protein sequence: CASSEDSSYITGELFF.

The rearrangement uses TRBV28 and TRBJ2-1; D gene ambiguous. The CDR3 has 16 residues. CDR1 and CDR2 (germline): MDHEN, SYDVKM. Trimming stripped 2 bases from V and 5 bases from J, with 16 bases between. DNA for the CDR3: TGTGCCAGCAGTTTAAGTGCCGGTCCCCCGAACAATGAGCAGTTCTTC. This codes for CASSLSAGPPNNEQFF.

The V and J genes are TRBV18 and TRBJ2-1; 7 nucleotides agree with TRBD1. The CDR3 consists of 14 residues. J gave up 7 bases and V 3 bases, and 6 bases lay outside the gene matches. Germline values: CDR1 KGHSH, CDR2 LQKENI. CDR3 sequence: CASSPRQGVNEQFF. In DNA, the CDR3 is TGTGCCAGCTCACCCCGACAGGGAGTAAATGAGCAGTTCTTC.

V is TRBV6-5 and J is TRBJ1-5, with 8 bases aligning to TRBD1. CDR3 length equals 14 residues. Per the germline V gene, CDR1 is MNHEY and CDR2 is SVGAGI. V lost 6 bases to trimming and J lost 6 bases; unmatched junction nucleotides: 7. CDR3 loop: CASSPAGGSQPQHF. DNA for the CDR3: TGTGCCAGCAGCCCGGCAGGGGGCAGTCAGCCCCAGCATTTT.

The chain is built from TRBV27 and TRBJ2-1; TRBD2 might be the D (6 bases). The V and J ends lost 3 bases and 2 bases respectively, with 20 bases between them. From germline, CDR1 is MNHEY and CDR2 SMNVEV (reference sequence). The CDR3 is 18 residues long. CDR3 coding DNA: TGTGCCAGCAGTTTCCGCTTTTGGGGGGACGGGGCCTACAATGAGCAGTTCTTC. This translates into CASSFRFWGDGAYNEQFF.

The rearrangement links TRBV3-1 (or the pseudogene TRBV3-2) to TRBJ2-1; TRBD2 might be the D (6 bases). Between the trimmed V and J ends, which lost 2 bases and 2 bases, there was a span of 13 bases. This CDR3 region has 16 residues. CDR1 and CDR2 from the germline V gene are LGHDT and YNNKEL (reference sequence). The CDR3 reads CASSQLSGDPYNEQFF. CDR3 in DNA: TGTGCCAGCAGCCAATTGTCGGGGGACCCCTACAATGAGCAGTTCTTC.

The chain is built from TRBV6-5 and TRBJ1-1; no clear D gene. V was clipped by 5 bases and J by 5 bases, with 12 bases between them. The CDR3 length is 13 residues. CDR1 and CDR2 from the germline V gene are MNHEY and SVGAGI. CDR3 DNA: TGTGCCAGCAGTCGTGGCCCTGAAACTGAAGCTTTCTTT. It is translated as CASSRGPETEAFF.

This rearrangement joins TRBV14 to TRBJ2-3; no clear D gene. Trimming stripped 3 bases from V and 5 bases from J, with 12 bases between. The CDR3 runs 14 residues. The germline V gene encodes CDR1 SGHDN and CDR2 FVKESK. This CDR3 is CASSQLLFGDTQYF. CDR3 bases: TGTGCCAGCAGCCAGTTGTTGTTCGGAGATACGCAGTATTTT.

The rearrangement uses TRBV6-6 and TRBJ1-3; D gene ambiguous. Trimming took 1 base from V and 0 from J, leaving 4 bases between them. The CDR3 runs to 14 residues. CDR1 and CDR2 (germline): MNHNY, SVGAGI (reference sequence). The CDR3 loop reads CASSYWSSGNTIYF. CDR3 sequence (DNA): TGTGCCAGCAGTTACTGGAGCTCTGGAAACACCATATATTTT.

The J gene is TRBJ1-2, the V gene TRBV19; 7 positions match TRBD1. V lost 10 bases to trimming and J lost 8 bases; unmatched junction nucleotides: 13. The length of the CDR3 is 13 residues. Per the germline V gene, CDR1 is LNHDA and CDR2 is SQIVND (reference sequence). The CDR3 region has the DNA TGTGCCACCAACCCCGGGACAGATGTCGGCTACACCTTC. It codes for CATNPGTDVGYTF.

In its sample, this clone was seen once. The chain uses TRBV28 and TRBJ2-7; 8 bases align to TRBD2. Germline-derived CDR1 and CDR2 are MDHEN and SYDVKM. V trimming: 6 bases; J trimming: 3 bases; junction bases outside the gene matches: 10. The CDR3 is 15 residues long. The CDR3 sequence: CASRKAGTRGYEQYF. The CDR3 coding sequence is TGTGCCAGCAGAAAAGCCGGGACTAGGGGCTACGAGCAGTACTTC.